Reported below is one T cell receptor (beta chain). Its antigen is not known. Germline V gene sequence: CDR1 SGHTA, CDR2 FQGNSA. V lost 3 bases to trimming and J lost 9 bases; unmatched junction nucleotides: 12. The CDR3 is 16 amino acids. PCR was performed a second time for about 6 to 12 cycles using a sample-barcoded 5' primer and a J-beta primer mix. TCRdb reprocessed the 5' RACE reads with MiXCR, giving one entry per CDR3 protein. Of about 670,000 distinct CDR3 sequences in the sample, over 40% were seen once. This record belongs to a study of blood T cells in healthy people across ages. Points from the study as a whole: Possibly, changes in expanded clonotypes were confounded because donor CMV status was unknown. Higher diversity and more naive CD4+ cells were features of long-lived donors, compared to aged donors.

The sequence was collected from a man older than 75 in good health. This chain links TRBV7-2 with TRBJ2-1; 9 bases map to TRBD2. Source material: blood. CDR3 sequence (DNA): TGTGCCAGCAGCTTGCCATCAGCGGGAGGTTTGCCTGAGCAGTTCTTC. It translates to CASSLPSAGGLPEQFF.